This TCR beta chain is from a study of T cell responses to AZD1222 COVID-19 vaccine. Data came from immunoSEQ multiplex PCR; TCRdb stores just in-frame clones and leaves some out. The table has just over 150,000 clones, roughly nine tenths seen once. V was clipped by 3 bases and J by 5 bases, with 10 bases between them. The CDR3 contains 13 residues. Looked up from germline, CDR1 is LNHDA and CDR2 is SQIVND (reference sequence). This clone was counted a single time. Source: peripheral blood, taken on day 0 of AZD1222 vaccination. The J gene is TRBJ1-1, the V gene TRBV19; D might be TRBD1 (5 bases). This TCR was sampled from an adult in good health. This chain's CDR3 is CASSMSRVTEAFF. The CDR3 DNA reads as TGTGCCAGTAGTATGTCCAGGGTAACTGAAGCTTTCTTT.